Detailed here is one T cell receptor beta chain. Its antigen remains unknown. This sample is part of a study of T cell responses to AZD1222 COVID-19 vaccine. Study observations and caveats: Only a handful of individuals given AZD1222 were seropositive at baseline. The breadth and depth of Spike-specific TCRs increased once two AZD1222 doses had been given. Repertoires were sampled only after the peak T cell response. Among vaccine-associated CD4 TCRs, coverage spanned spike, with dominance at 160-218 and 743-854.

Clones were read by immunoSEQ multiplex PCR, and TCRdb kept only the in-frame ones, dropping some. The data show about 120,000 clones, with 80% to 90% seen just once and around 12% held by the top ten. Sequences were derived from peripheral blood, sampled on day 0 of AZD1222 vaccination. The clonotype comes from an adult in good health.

The CDR3 is CAIRLGQGNTDTQYF. CDR3 nucleotides: TGTGCCATCAGGCTGGGACAGGGGAACACAGATACGCAGTATTTT. The chain links TRBV10-3 to TRBJ2-3; 10 nucleotides align to TRBD1. Germline CDR1 reads ENHRY; CDR2 reads SYGVKD. V gave up 6 bases and J gave up 2 bases; unmatched junction bases: 5. The CDR3 is 15 amino acids.